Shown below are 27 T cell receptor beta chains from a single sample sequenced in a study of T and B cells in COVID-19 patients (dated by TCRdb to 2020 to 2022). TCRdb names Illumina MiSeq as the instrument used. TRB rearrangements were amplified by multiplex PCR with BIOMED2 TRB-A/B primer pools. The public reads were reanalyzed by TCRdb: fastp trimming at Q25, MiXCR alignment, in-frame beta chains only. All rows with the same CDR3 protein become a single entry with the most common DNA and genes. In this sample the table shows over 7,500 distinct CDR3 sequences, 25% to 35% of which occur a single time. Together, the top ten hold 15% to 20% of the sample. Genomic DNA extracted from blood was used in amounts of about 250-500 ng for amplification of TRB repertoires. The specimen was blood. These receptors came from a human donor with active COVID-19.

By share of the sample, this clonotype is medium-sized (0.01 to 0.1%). The CDR3 DNA reads as TGTGCCAGCGGGGATTGGCGGGGGGGCGGTGATACGCAGTATTTT. Translation gives CASGDWRGGGDTQYF. The chain has TRBV12-3 or TRBV12-4 and TRBJ2-3, with 9 bases that match TRBD2. The CDR3 loop spans 15 amino acids. V lost 8 bases and J lost 6; bases outside the gene matches: 12.

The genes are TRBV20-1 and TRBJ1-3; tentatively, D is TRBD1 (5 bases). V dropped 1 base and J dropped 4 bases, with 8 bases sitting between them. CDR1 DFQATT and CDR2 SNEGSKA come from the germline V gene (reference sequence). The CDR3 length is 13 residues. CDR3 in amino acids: CSARAGIGNTIYF. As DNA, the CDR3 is TGCAGTGCTAGAGCAGGGATCGGAAACACCATATATTTT.

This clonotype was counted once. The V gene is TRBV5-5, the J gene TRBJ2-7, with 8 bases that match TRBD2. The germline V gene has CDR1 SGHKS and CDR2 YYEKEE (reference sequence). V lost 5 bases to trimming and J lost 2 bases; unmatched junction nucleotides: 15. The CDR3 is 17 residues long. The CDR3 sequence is CASRPKRLAGNPYEQYF. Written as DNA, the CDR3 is TGTGCCAGCAGACCGAAGAGGCTAGCGGGTAATCCCTACGAGCAGTACTTC. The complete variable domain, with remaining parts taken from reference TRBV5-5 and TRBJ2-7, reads DAGVTQSPTHLIKTRGQQVTLRCSPISGHKSVSWYQQVLGQGPQFIFQYYEKEERGRGNFPDRFSARQFPNYSSELNVNALLLGDSALYLCASRPKRLAGNPYEQYFGPGTRLTVT.

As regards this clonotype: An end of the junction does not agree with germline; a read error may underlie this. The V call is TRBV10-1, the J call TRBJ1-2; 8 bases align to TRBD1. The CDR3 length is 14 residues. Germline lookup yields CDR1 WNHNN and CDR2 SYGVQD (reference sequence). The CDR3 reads CAIGASSGGWGYTF. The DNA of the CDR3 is TGTGCCATCGGTGCCTCCTCAGGGGGCTGGGGCTACACCTTC.

The CDR3 nucleotides are TGTGCCAGCAGTCGCCTCCAGGGAAGCAACACTGAAGCTTTCTTT. Translation gives CASSRLQGSNTEAFF. The chain carries TRBV6-6 and TRBJ1-1; maybe TRBD1 (5 bases). In germline, CDR1 is MNHNY, CDR2 SVGAGI (reference sequence). Trimming shortened V by 5 bases and J by 2 bases, and 15 bases separated the two germline ends. This CDR3 region has 15 residues.

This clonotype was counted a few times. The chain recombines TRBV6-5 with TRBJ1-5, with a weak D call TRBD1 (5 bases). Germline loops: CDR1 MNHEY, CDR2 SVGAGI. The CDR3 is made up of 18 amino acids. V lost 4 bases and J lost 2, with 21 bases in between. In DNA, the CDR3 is TGTGCCAGCAGTTCCATGCTCCAGGGTGGAGGGGGCAATCAGCCCCAGCATTTT. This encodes CASSSMLQGGGGNQPQHF.

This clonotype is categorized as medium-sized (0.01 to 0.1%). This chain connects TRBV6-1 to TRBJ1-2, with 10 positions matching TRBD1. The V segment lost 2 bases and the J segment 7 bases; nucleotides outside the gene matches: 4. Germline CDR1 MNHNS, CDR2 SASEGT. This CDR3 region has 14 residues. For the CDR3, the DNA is TGTGCCAGCAGTGAATGGACAGGGGGAGGTGGCTACACCTTC. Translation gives CASSEWTGGGGYTF.

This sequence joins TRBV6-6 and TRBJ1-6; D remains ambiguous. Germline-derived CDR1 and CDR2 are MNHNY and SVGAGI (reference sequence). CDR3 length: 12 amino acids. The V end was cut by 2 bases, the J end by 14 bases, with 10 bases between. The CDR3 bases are TGTGCCAGCAGTTACGGGCTTTCGGCCCTCCACTTT. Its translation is CASSYGLSALHF.

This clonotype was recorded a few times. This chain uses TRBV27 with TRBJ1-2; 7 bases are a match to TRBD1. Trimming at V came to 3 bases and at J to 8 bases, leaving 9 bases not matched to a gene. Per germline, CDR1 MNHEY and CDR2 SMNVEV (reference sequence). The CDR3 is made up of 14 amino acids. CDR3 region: CASSLTGTFSGYTF. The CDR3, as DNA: TGTGCCAGCAGTTTGACAGGGACCTTCTCGGGCTACACCTTC.

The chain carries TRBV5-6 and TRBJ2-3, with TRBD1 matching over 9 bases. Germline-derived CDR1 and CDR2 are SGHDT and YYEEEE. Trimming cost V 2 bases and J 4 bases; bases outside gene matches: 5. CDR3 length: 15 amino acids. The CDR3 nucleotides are TGTGCCAGCAGCTTAGGGGACAGGGAGTCAGATACGCAGTATTTT. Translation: CASSLGDRESDTQYF.

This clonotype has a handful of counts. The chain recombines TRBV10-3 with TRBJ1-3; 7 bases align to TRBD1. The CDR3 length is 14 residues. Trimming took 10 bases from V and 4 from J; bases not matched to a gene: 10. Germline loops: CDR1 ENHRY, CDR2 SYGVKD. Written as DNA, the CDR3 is TGTGCCAGCGAAAGCCAGGGGGGAGGAAACACCATATATTTT. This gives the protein CASESQGGGNTIYF.

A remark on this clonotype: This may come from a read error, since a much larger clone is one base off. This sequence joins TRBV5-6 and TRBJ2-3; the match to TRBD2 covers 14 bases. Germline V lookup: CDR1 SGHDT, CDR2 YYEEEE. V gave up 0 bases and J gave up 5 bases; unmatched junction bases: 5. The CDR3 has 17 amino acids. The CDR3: CASSLVRLAGGGDTQYF. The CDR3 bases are TGTGCCAGCAGCTTGGTCCGACTAGCGGGGGGGGGAGATACGCAGTATTTT. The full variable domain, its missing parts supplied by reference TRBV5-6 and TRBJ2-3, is DAGVTQSPTHLIKTRGQQVTLRCSPKSGHDTVSWYQQALGQGPQFIFQYYEEEERQRGNFPDRFSGHQFPNYSSELNVNALLLGDSALYLCASSLVRLAGGGDTQYFGPGTRLTVL.

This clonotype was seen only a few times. This chain's CDR3 is CASSRGESYEQYF. In DNA form, the CDR3 reads TGCGCCAGCAGCCGGGGAGAGAGTTACGAGCAGTACTTC. The gene calls are TRBV5-1 and TRBJ2-7; maybe TRBD2 (5 bases). Germline V gene data show CDR1 as SGHRS and CDR2 as YFSETQ. This CDR3 has 13 residues. Trimming took off 4 bases at V and 4 bases at J, with 12 bases between the two ends.

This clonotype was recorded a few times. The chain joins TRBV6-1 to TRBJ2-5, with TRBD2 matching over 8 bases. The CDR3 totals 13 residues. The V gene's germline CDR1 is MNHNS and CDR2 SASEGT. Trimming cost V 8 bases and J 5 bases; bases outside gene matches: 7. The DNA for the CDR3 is TGTGCCAGCCTTAGCGGGGTAAGGGAGACCCAGTACTTC. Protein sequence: CASLSGVRETQYF.

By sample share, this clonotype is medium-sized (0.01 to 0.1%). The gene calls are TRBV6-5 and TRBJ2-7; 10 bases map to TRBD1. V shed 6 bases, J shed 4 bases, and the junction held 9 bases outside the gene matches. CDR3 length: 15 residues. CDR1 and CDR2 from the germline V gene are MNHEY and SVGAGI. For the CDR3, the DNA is TGTGCCAGCAGCCCGGGACAGGGGATGGTGTACGAGCAGTACTTC. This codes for CASSPGQGMVYEQYF.

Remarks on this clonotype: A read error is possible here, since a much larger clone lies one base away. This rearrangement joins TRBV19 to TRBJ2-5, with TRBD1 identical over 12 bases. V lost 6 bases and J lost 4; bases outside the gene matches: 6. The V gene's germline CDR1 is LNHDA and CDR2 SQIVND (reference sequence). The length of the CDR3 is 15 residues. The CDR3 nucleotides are TGTGCCAGTAGCCCGGGACAGGGGGCCGTAGAGACCCAGTACTTC. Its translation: CASSPGQGAVETQYF.

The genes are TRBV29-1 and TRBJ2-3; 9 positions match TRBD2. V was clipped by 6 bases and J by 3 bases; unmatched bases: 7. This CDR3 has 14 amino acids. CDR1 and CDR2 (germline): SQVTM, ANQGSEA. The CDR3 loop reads CSVLAGVGTDTQYF. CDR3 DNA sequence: TGCAGCGTCTTAGCGGGGGTTGGTACAGATACGCAGTATTTT.

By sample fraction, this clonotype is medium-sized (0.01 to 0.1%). CDR3 bases: TGTGCCAGCAGTCGCCTGACAGGCCCTAGCACAGATACGCAGTATTTT. Translated, it gives CASSRLTGPSTDTQYF. The gene calls are TRBV27 and TRBJ2-3; D possibly corresponds to TRBD1 (6 bases). The V gene's germline CDR1 is MNHEY and CDR2 SMNVEV (reference sequence). V lost 5 bases and J 0 bases, leaving 15 bases between the germline ends. This CDR3 region has 16 residues.

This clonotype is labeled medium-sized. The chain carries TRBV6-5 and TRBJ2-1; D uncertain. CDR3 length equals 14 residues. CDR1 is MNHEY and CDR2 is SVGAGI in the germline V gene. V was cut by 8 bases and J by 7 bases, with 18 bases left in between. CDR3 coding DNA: TGTGCCAGCGACTCCGGGTCTCCCAGGAATGAGCAGTTCTTC. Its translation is CASDSGSPRNEQFF.

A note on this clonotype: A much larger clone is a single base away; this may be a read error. CDR3: CASSPPSGGASNEKFF. In DNA, the CDR3 is TGTGCCAGCTCACCCCCAAGCGGGGGGGCCAGCAATGAGAAGTTCTTC. V is TRBV19 and J is TRBJ2-1; TRBD2 matches 10 bases. The CDR3 consists of 16 residues. Germline V CDR1 and CDR2: LNHDA, SQIVND (reference sequence).

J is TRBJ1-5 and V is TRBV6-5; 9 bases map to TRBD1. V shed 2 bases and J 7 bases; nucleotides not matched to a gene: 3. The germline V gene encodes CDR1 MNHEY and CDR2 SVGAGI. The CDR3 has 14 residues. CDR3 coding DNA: TGTGCCAGCAGTTACGGGACAGGGATACAGCCCCAGCATTTT. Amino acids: CASSYGTGIQPQHF.

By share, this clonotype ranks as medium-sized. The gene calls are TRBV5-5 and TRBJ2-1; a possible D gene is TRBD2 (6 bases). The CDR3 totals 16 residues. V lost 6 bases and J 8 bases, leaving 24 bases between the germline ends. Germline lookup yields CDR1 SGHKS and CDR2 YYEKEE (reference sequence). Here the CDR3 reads CASIPFGNVGGDEQFF. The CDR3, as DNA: TGTGCCAGCATCCCGTTTGGAAACGTGGGAGGCGATGAGCAGTTCTTC.

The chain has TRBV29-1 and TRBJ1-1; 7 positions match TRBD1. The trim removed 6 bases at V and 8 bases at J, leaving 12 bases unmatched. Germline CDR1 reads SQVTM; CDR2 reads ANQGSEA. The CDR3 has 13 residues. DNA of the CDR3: TGCAGCGTCGGTGACAGGGCGCCCCCCGAAGCTTTCTTT. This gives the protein CSVGDRAPPEAFF.

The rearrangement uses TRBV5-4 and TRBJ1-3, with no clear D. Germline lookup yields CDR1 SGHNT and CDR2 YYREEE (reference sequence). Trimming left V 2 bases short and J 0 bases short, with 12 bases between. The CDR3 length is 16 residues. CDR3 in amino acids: CASSFSSLGSGNTIYF. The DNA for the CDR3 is TGTGCCAGCAGCTTTTCATCATTGGGCTCTGGAAACACCATATATTTT. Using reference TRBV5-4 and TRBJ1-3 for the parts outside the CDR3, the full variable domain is ETGVTQSPTHLIKTRGQQVTLRCSSQSGHNTVSWYQQALGQGPQFIFQYYREEENGRGNFPPRFSGLQFPNYSSELNVNALELDDSALYLCASSFSSLGSGNTIYFGEGSWLTVV.

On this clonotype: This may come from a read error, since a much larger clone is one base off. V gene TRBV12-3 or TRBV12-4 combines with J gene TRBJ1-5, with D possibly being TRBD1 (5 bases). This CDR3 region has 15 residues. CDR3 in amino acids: CASSSVQGGKQPQHF. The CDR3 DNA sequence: TGTGCCAGCAGTTCCGTGCAGGGCGGCAAACAGCCCCAGCATTTT.

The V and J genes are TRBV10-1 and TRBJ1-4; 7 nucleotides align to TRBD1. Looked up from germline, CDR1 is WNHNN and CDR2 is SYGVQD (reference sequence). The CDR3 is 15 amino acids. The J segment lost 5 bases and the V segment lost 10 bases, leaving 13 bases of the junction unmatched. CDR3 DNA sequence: TGCGCCACAACTTTCTTCCGGGACAGAAATGAAAAACTGTTTTTT. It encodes CATTFFRDRNEKLFF.

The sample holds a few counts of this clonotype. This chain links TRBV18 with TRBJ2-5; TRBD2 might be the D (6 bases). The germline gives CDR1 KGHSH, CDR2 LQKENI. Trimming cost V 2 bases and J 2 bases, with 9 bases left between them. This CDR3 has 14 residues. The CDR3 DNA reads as TGTGCCAGCTCACCATGGAGCGGGCAAGAGACCCAGTACTTC. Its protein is CASSPWSGQETQYF.